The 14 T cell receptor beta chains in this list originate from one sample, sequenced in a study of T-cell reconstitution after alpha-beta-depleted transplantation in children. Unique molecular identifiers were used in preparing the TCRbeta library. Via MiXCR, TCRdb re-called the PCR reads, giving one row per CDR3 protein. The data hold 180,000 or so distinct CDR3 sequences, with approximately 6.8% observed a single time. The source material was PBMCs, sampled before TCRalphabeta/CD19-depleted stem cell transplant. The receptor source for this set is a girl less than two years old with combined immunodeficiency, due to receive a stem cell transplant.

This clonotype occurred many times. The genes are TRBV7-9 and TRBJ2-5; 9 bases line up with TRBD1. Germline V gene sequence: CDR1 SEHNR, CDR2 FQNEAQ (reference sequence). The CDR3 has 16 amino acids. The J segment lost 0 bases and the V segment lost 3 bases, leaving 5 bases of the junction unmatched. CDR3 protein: CASSLSRDRDQETQYF. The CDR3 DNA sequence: TGTGCCAGCAGCTTGTCACGGGACAGGGACCAAGAGACCCAGTACTTC.

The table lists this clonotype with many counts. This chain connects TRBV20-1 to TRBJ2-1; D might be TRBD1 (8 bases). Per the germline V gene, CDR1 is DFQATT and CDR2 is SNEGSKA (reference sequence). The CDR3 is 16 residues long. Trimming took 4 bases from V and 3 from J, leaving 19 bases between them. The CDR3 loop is CSANGQGGAYYNEQFF. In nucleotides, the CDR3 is TGCAGTGCTAATGGACAGGGAGGGGCCTACTACAATGAGCAGTTCTTC.

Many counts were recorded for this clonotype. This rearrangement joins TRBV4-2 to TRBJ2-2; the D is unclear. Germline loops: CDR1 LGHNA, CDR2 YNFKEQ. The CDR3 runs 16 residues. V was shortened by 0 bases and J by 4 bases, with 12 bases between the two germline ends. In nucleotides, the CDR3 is TGTGCCAGCAGCCAAGAAGATTGGGCGGCCACCGGGGAGCTGTTTTTT. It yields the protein CASSQEDWAATGELFF.

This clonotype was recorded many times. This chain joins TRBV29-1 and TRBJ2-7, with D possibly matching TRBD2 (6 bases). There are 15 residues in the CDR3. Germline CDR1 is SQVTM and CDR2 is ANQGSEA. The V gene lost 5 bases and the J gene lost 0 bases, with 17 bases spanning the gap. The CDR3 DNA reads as TGCAGCGTTCCCCGGTGGGGGGAGGACTCCTACGAGCAGTACTTC. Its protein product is CSVPRWGEDSYEQYF.

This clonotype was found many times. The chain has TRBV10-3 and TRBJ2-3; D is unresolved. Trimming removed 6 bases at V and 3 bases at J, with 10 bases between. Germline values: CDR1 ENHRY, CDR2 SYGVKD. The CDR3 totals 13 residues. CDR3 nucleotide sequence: TGTGCCATCAGCCTCACCTTAACAGATACGCAGTATTTT. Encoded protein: CAISLTLTDTQYF.

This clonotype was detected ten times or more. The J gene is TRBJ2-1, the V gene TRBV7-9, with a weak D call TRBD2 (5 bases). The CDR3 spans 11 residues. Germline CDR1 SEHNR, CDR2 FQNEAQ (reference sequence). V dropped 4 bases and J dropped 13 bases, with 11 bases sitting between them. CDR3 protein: CASSSGIPQFF. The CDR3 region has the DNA TGTGCCAGCAGCTCCGGGATCCCACAGTTCTTC. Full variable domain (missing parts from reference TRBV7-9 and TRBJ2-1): DTGVSQNPRHKITKRGQNVTFRCDPISEHNRLYWYRQTLGQGPEFLTYFQNEAQLEKSRLLSDRFSAERPKGSFSTLEIQRTEQGDSAMYLCASSSGIPQFFGPGTRLTVL.

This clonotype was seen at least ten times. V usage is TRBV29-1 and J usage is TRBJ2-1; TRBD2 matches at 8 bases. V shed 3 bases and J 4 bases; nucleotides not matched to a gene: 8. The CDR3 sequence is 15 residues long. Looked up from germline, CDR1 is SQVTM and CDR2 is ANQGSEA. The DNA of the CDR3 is TGCAGCGTTGAGGGGACGGGAGGGCCTTACAATGAGCAGTTCTTC. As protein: CSVEGTGGPYNEQFF.

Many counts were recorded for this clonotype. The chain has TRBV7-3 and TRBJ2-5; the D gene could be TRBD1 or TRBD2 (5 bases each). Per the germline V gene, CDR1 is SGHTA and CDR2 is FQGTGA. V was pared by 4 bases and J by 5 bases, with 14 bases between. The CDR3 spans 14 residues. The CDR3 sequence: CASSSPGRDETQYF. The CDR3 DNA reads TGTGCCAGCAGCTCCCCAGGACGGGACGAGACCCAGTACTTC.

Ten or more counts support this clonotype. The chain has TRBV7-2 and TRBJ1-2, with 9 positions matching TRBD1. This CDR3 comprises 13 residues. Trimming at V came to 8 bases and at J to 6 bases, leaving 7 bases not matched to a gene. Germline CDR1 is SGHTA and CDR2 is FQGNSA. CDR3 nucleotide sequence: TGTGCCAGCTCCCTAGACAGGGGGGATGGCTACACCTTC. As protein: CASSLDRGDGYTF.

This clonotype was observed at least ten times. Written as DNA, the CDR3 is TGCGCCAGCAGTGGGGACGTCGGCTACAATGAGCAGTTCTTC. Residues: CASSGDVGYNEQFF. The J gene is TRBJ2-1, the V gene TRBV5-1; either TRBD1 or TRBD2 may supply D (5 bases each). Germline values: CDR1 SGHRS, CDR2 YFSETQ. The V gene lost 5 bases and the J gene lost 3 bases, with 12 bases spanning the gap. The CDR3 contains 14 residues. Based on the CDR3 plus reference TRBV5-1 and TRBJ2-1, the full variable domain is KAGVTQTPRYLIKTRGQQVTLSCSPISGHRSVSWYQQTPGQGLQFLFEYFSETQRNKGNFPGRFSGRQFSNSRSEMNVSTLELGDSALYLCASSGDVGYNEQFFGPGTRLTVL.

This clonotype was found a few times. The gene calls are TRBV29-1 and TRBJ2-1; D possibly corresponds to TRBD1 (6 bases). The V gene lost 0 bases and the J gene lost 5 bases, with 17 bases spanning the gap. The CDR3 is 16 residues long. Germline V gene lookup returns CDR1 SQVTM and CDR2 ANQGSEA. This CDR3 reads CSVEDSIKGVDNEQFF. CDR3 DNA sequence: TGCAGCGTTGAAGATAGCATTAAGGGGGTGGACAATGAGCAGTTCTTC.

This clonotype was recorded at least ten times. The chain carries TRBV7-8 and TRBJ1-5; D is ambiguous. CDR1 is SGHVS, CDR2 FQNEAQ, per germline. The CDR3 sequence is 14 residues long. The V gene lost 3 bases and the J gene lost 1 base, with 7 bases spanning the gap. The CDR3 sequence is CASSFTASNQPQHF. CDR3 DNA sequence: TGTGCCAGCAGCTTCACAGCGAGCAATCAGCCCCAGCATTTT.

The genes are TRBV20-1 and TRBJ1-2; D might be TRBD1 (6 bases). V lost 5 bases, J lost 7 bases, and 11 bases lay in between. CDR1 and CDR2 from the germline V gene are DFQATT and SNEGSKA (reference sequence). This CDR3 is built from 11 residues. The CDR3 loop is CSACRGGGYTF. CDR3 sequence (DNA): TGCAGTGCTTGTAGGGGGGGTGGCTACACCTTC.

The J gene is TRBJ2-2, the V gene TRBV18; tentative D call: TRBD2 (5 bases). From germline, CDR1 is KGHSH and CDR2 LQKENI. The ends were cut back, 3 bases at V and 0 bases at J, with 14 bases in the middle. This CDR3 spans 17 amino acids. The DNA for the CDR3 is TGTGCCAGCTCACCGTCAAGACTAACCGCGAACACCGGGGAGCTGTTTTTT. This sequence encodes CASSPSRLTANTGELFF.